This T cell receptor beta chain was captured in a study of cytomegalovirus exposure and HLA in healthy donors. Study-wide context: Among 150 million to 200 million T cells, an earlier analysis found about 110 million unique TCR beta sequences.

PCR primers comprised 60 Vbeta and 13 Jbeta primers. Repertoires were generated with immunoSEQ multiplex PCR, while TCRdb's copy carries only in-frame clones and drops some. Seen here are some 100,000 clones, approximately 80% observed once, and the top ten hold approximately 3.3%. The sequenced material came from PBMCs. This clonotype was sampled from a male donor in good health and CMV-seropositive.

The CDR3 bases are TGTGCCAGCAGTGAAACCGGACAGATCTATAATTCACCCCTCCACTTT. Its protein product is CASSETGQIYNSPLHF. The chain employs TRBV2 and TRBJ1-6; a weak D match, TRBD1 (6 bases). The CDR3 has 16 residues. The germline V gene has CDR1 SNHLY and CDR2 FYNNEI. V lost 2 bases and J lost 3, with 11 bases in between. The full variable domain, completed using reference TRBV2 and TRBJ1-6, is EPEVTQTPSHQVTQMGQEVILRCVPISNHLYFYWYRQILGQKVEFLVSFYNNEISEKSEIFDDQFSVERPDGSNFTLKIRSTKLEDSAMYFCASSETGQIYNSPLHFGNGTRLTVT.